This TCR beta chain came from a study of CD8 T cells in ankylosing spondylitis. This clonotype has more than one count but fewer than ten. The antigen remains undetermined. General study results and limits: In ankylosing spondylitis blood, a motif of eight highly homologous TCR beta variants appeared characteristic.

Molecular-barcoded quantitative 5'-RACE produced these TCR beta libraries. TCRdb re-derived calls from the 5' RACE reads in MiXCR, one entry per CDR3 protein. The sample holds some 37,000 distinct CDR3 sequences, 6% seen once. The receptor was derived from a male donor with ankylosing spondylitis or in good health (not recorded which). Input material: blood, either unsorted or a sorted T cell fraction (not recorded which).

The CDR3 region has the DNA TGTGCCAGCGGGGAGAGAATAGCGGGACGCGAGCAGTTCTTC. As protein: CASGERIAGREQFF. The chain carries TRBV12-3 or TRBV12-4 and TRBJ2-1; 8 bases line up with TRBD2. Trimming at V came to 8 bases and at J to 10 bases, leaving 13 bases not matched to a gene. This CDR3 region has 14 residues.